Each of the 5 T cell receptor beta chains below was sequenced from the same sample in a study of blood T cell repertoires in COVID-19. Measured with immunoSEQ multiplex PCR; TCRdb has only the in-frame clones, and not every one. The data show more than 300,000 clones, 92% seen once. The specimen sequenced was PBMCs or T cells enriched from blood (not recorded which). These receptors all stem from a woman aged 25 to 39 who had recovered from COVID-19.

The chain combines TRBV28 with TRBJ2-3, with D possibly matching TRBD2 (7 bases). Deletions cut 3 bases from V and 7 bases from J, with 14 bases between. The CDR3 runs 14 residues. Per the germline V gene, CDR1 is MDHEN and CDR2 is SYDVKM. The CDR3 protein is CASSFGGRGNTQYF. CDR3 bases: TGTGCCAGCAGTTTCGGGGGGAGGGGGAATACGCAGTATTTT.

V gene TRBV2 combines with J gene TRBJ1-1; the D gene is possibly TRBD1 (5 bases). The CDR3 length is 12 residues. Germline V gene sequence: CDR1 SNHLY, CDR2 FYNNEI. V was trimmed by 0 bases and J by 7 bases, leaving 6 bases between them. For the CDR3, the DNA is TGTGCCAGCAGTGAAGCGACAGTTGAAGCTTTCTTT. This gives the protein CASSEATVEAFF.

The chain uses TRBV27 and TRBJ2-6; no firm D call. Germline CDR1 is MNHEY and CDR2 is SMNVEV (reference sequence). CDR3 size: 16 residues. The ends were cut back, 7 bases at V and 2 bases at J, with 15 bases in the middle. The CDR3 DNA sequence: TGTGCCAGCAACTCTCGCGCCACCACTGGGGCCAACGTCCTGACTTTC. It is translated as CASNSRATTGANVLTF.

This chain joins TRBV19 and TRBJ2-2; 8 bases align to TRBD2. Germline V gene sequence: CDR1 LNHDA, CDR2 SQIVND (reference sequence). After removal of 5 bases from V and 5 bases from J, the junction contained 10 bases not matched to a gene. The CDR3 spans 16 residues. Written as DNA, the CDR3 is TGTGCCAGTAGTGTTACCGGGACTAGACCTACCGGGGAGCTGTTTTTT. This encodes CASSVTGTRPTGELFF.

The chain is built from TRBV15 and TRBJ1-4; 8 bases line up with TRBD1. J was trimmed by 7 bases and V by 9 bases; bases with no gene match: 16. The CDR3 spans 16 residues. Per the germline V gene, CDR1 is LNHNV and CDR2 is YYDKDF (reference sequence). The CDR3 loop reads CATQPKQGAGGEKLFF. CDR3 sequence (DNA): TGTGCCACTCAGCCCAAGCAGGGGGCTGGCGGTGAAAAACTGTTTTTT.